Below, 32 T cell receptor beta chains from the same sample are listed, as sequenced in a study of breast tumors, draining lymph nodes, adjacent tissues. TCRdb reprocessed the multiplex PCR reads with MiXCR, giving one entry per CDR3 protein. Of about 110,000 distinct CDR3 sequences in the sample, under 40% were seen once. Samples came from axillary lymph nodes draining the breast cancer. Material: axillary lymph node tissue. The source of these receptors is a female donor with breast cancer. Some clones in this sample may be carry-over from other donors' samples.

This clonotype came up many times. V is TRBV7-2 and J is TRBJ2-7; tentatively, D is TRBD2 (7 bases). Germline V gene data show CDR1 as SGHTA and CDR2 as FQGNSA. This CDR3 region has 14 residues. Between the trimmed V and J ends, which lost 0 bases and 4 bases, there was a span of 10 bases. CDR3 residues: CASSLAGGQYEQYF. The CDR3 DNA follows: TGTGCCAGCAGCTTAGCGGGGGGGCAGTACGAGCAGTACTTC.

This clonotype was counted at least ten times. This sequence joins TRBV5-8 and TRBJ2-5, with 9 bases identical to TRBD2. The CDR3 consists of 14 residues. With V trimmed by 3 bases and J by 5 bases, 5 bases remained unmatched. Germline assignment: CDR1 SGHTS and CDR2 YDEGEE. CDR3 protein: CASSWGLAGETQYF. In nucleotides, the CDR3 is TGTGCCAGCAGCTGGGGACTAGCAGGGGAGACCCAGTACTTC.

This clonotype was detected a few times. A much larger clone differs from this one at a single base, so this may be a read error. CDR3: CASSHSSNTGELFF. CDR3 nucleotide sequence: TGTGCCAGCAGTCACTCATCGAACACCGGGGAGCTGTTTTTT. This sequence joins TRBV6-5 and TRBJ2-2; D unclear. There are 14 residues in the CDR3. CDR1 and CDR2 (germline): MNHEY, SVGAGI.

Ten or more counts support this clonotype. The V call is TRBV4-1, the J call TRBJ2-5, with D unresolved. CDR3 length: 14 amino acids. Germline CDR1 MGHRA, CDR2 YSYEKL. Trimming pared 5 bases from V and 1 base from J, leaving 11 bases between. CDR3 in DNA: TGCGCCAGCAGCTTAAGTCCTTCCCAAGAGACCCAGTACTTC. It encodes CASSLSPSQETQYF.

This clonotype was recorded a few times. This sequence joins TRBV24-1 and TRBJ2-2; D is uncertain. The germline gives CDR1 KGHDR, CDR2 SFDVKD. The V gene lost 4 bases and the J gene lost 2 bases, with 7 bases spanning the gap. The CDR3 contains 14 residues. This CDR3 is CATSEHLNTGELFF. The CDR3 region has the DNA TGTGCCACCAGTGAACATCTAAACACCGGGGAGCTGTTTTTT.

This clonotype was counted many times. The gene calls are TRBV20-1 and TRBJ2-1; possibly TRBD2 for D (6 bases). CDR3 length equals 15 residues. With 3 bases removed from V and 2 bases from J, the gap between germline ends came to 14 bases. Germline loops: CDR1 DFQATT, CDR2 SNEGSKA (reference sequence). The CDR3 nucleotides are TGCAGTGCTAGTGGGGGTTCTAGCGCCTACAATGAGCAGTTCTTC. Translating gives CSASGGSSAYNEQFF.

This clonotype was picked up a small number of times. V and J are TRBV7-9 and TRBJ1-1; TRBD1 might be the D (5 bases). The V and J ends lost 2 bases and 4 bases respectively, with 11 bases between them. The CDR3 totals 14 residues. Looked up from germline, CDR1 is SEHNR and CDR2 is FQNEAQ (reference sequence). The CDR3 loop reads CASSLYVGTTEAFF. The CDR3 bases are TGTGCCAGCAGCTTATATGTGGGGACCACTGAAGCTTTCTTT.

This clonotype was counted ten times or more. The gene calls are TRBV19 and TRBJ1-5, with 10 bases identical to TRBD1. J was trimmed by 4 bases and V by 5 bases; bases with no gene match: 5. The CDR3 contains 15 residues. Germline CDR1 reads LNHDA; CDR2 reads SQIVND (reference sequence). DNA for the CDR3: TGTGCCAGTAGTCCGGGACAGGGGACAAATCAGCCCCAGCATTTT. Residues: CASSPGQGTNQPQHF.

For this clonotype: The junction departs from germline at one end; a sequencing error may be responsible. V is TRBV11-2 and J is TRBJ1-5, with a weak D call TRBD1 (6 bases). The germline V gene encodes CDR1 SGHAT and CDR2 FQNNGV. This CDR3 contains 13 residues. This CDR3 reads CASSAAGVQPQHF. The CDR3 DNA sequence: TGCGCCAGCAGCGCCGCAGGGGTTCAGCCCCAGCATTTT.

This chain joins TRBV4-3 and TRBJ1-6; the match to TRBD1 covers 7 bases. Trimming took 0 bases from V and 11 from J; bases not matched to a gene: 16. The CDR3 covers 18 residues. Germline loops: CDR1 LGHNA, CDR2 YSLEER. CDR3 sequence: CASSQETGRLTMATPLHF. The CDR3 DNA reads as TGCGCCAGCAGCCAAGAGACAGGGAGGCTAACTATGGCTACACCCCTCCACTTT.

This clonotype was counted ten times or more. The chain uses TRBV6-5 and TRBJ1-2, with TRBD1 as a possible D gene (5 bases). The CDR3 length is 13 residues. Trimming shortened V by 0 bases and J by 7 bases, and 9 bases separated the two germline ends. Germline CDR1 reads MNHEY; CDR2 reads SVGAGI. For the CDR3, the DNA is TGTGCCAGCAGTTACTCTGCGGGGCTTGGCTACACCTTC. This codes for CASSYSAGLGYTF.

This clonotype was counted ten times or more. J is TRBJ2-5 and V is TRBV19; 11 nucleotides align to TRBD1. J was trimmed by 4 bases and V by 3 bases; bases with no gene match: 7. This CDR3 spans 16 amino acids. CDR1 is LNHDA, CDR2 SQIVND, per germline (reference sequence). For the CDR3, the DNA is TGTGCCAGTAGTATTACGGGACAGGGGGAGGGAGAGACCCAGTACTTC. Encoded protein: CASSITGQGEGETQYF.

This clonotype was counted many times. This chain uses TRBV11-2 with TRBJ1-5; 9 bases align to TRBD1. CDR1 and CDR2 from the germline V gene are SGHAT and FQNNGV. CDR3 length equals 15 residues. V gave up 4 bases and J gave up 2 bases; unmatched junction bases: 3. CDR3 region: CASSSQGAGNQPQHF. The CDR3 DNA reads as TGTGCCAGCAGCTCACAGGGGGCTGGCAATCAGCCCCAGCATTTT.

The chain carries TRBV29-1 and TRBJ1-2, with 10 bases identical to TRBD1. Trimming removed 7 bases from V and 7 bases from J; junction bases left unmatched: 9. The CDR3 spans 13 residues. Per germline, CDR1 SQVTM and CDR2 ANQGSEA. The CDR3 coding sequence is TGCAGCGCTTTGGGACAGGGGTTGGGTGGCTACACCTTC. Its protein product is CSALGQGLGGYTF.

Ten or more counts support this clonotype. The chain couples TRBV28 to TRBJ1-3; 10 bases line up with TRBD1. Germline loops: CDR1 MDHEN, CDR2 SYDVKM. With 6 bases clipped from V and 0 bases from J, the junction kept 2 bases outside the gene matches. This CDR3 is built from 15 residues. In DNA, the CDR3 is TGTGCCAGCAGGGGACAGGGGACCTCTGGAAACACCATATATTTT. Its translation is CASRGQGTSGNTIYF.

V gene TRBV27 combines with J gene TRBJ2-3; 12 bases are shared with TRBD2. Trimming cost V 6 bases and J 4 bases; bases outside gene matches: 5. Germline V gives CDR1 MNHEY, CDR2 SMNVEV (reference sequence). The CDR3 consists of 15 residues. CDR3 DNA sequence: TGTGCCAGCAGCCAATCTAGCGGGGGGGCAGATACGCAGTATTTT. It yields the protein CASSQSSGGADTQYF.

This chain joins TRBV12-5 and TRBJ1-1; D is ambiguous. Germline CDR1 is LGHNT and CDR2 is FRNRAP. The germline V and J ends were trimmed by 5 bases and 1 base, with 8 bases remaining between them. The CDR3 sequence is 13 residues long. The CDR3 sequence is CASGLQENTEAFF. Here the CDR3 DNA reads TGTGCTAGTGGTCTCCAGGAGAACACTGAAGCTTTCTTT.

In regard to this clonotype: One base away lies a much larger clone, so this may be a sequencing read error. The chain combines TRBV5-1 with TRBJ2-2; D assignment may be TRBD1 or TRBD2 (6 bases each). The CDR3 length is 11 residues. Germline V gene sequence: CDR1 SGHRS, CDR2 YFSETQ. The CDR3 region has the DNA TGCGCCAGCAGCGGGGGCGGGGACCTGTTTTTT. Its protein product is CASSGGGDLFF.

This clonotype was seen many times. One end of the junction fails to match germline, which may point to a read error. The chain joins TRBV7-8 to TRBJ1-2, with D possibly being TRBD1 (6 bases). In germline, CDR1 is SGHVS, CDR2 FQNEAQ. The CDR3 runs to 15 residues. This chain's CDR3 is CASSLGTTGNYGYPF. For the CDR3, the DNA is TGTGCCAGCAGCTTAGGAACTACAGGGAACTATGGCTACCCCTTC.

This clonotype was picked up many times. The chain couples TRBV11-2 to TRBJ1-2, with D uncertain. V was shortened by 4 bases and J by 3 bases, with 6 bases between the two germline ends. CDR3 length: 12 residues. Germline assignment: CDR1 SGHAT and CDR2 FQNNGV. The CDR3, as DNA: TGTGCCAGCAGCTCATTCGACTATGGCTACACCTTC. Its protein is CASSSFDYGYTF.

This clonotype was detected many times. This chain links TRBV15 with TRBJ2-7; the D call may be TRBD1 or TRBD2 (5 bases each). Trimming shortened V by 2 bases and J by 5 bases, and 13 bases separated the two germline ends. The CDR3 covers 14 residues. Germline CDR1 LNHNV, CDR2 YYDKDF (reference sequence). This chain's CDR3 is CATSRKGRWDEQYF. As DNA, the CDR3 is TGTGCCACCAGCAGAAAGGGACGGTGGGACGAGCAGTACTTC.

This clonotype was seen repeatedly, ten times or more. V usage is TRBV9 and J usage is TRBJ2-3, with 7 positions matching TRBD2. Germline V gene data show CDR1 as SGDLS and CDR2 as YYNGEE. V gave up 4 bases and J gave up 4 bases; unmatched junction bases: 6. This CDR3 has 14 residues. The CDR3 DNA reads TGTGCCAGCAGCCCCGGGACTAACGCAGATACGCAGTATTTT. Protein: CASSPGTNADTQYF.

This clonotype came up a few times. At one of its ends the junction is not consistent with the germline gene, which may arise from a read error. The chain links TRBV12-3 or TRBV12-4 to TRBJ1-5; D is ambiguous. This CDR3 spans 15 amino acids. The CDR3: CASSFAQASNQPRHF. CDR3 coding DNA: TGTGCCAGCAGTTTCGCTCAGGCTAGCAATCAGCCCCGGCATTTT.

The rearrangement joins TRBV7-9 to TRBJ2-1; the D is unclear. Near its end, the DNA agrees better with TRBJ2-5, so the J call may be wrong. This CDR3 has 12 amino acids. Germline V gene data show CDR1 as SEHNR and CDR2 as FQNEAQ (reference sequence). CDR3 sequence: CASSLDEETQYF. The CDR3 nucleotides read TGTGCCAGCAGCTTAGATGAAGAGACCCAGTACTTC.

With respect to this clonotype: At one end the junction does not follow the germline gene, possibly because of a read error. The chain combines TRBV12-3 or TRBV12-4 with TRBJ2-2; tentatively, D is TRBD2 (6 bases). The CDR3 consists of 18 residues. This CDR3 reads CASNPPLGTGVSRGELPF. CDR3 in DNA: TGTGCCAGCAACCCCCCCCTGGGTACGGGAGTCAGTCGCGGGGAGCTGCCTTTT.

V is TRBV2 and J is TRBJ2-7; 14 bases are shared with TRBD2. Trimming took 4 bases from V and 4 from J; bases not matched to a gene: 12. This CDR3 has 18 residues. CDR1 and CDR2 from the germline V gene are SNHLY and FYNNEI. The DNA of the CDR3 is TGTGCCAGCAGTGGGCAAGTGGGCCGGACTAGCGGGGGGTACGAGCAGTACTTC. Translating gives CASSGQVGRTSGGYEQYF.

Remarks on this clonotype: A single base separates this from a much larger clone, so it may be a read error. This chain links TRBV9 with TRBJ1-2; D gene unclear. Germline CDR1 and CDR2: SGDLS and YYNGEE. The length of the CDR3 is 15 residues. The DNA of the CDR3 is TGTGCCAGCAGCGTAGATCTTATGGCTAACTATGGCTCCACCTTC. Its protein is CASSVDLMANYGSTF.

This clonotype was seen many times. This chain joins TRBV12-3 or TRBV12-4 and TRBJ2-3; the D gene is possibly TRBD2 (6 bases). Trimming left V 6 bases short and J 0 bases short, with 13 bases between. The CDR3 has 15 residues. The CDR3 region is CASSLGDFSTDTQYF. In nucleotides, the CDR3 is TGTGCCAGCAGCCTCGGGGACTTCAGCACAGATACGCAGTATTTT.

This clonotype appeared a few times. J is TRBJ2-2 and V is TRBV6-2 or TRBV6-3; D might be TRBD1 or TRBD2, each matching 5 bases. The CDR3 length is 15 residues. Germline CDR1 reads MNHEY; CDR2 reads SVGEGT. Deletions cut 6 bases from V and 0 bases from J, with 11 bases between. The CDR3, as DNA: TGTGCCAGCAGCCACGGGACGTCGAACACCGGGGAGCTGTTTTTT. Amino acid sequence: CASSHGTSNTGELFF.

This clonotype was recorded many times. The gene calls are TRBV6-1 and TRBJ1-2; D is possibly TRBD1 (6 bases). Germline CDR1 reads MNHNS; CDR2 reads SASEGT. CDR3 size: 14 residues. The V gene lost 7 bases and the J gene lost 4 bases, with 16 bases spanning the gap. CDR3: CASINSGGRYGYTF. DNA of the CDR3: TGTGCCAGCATTAACAGCGGGGGCCGCTATGGCTACACCTTC.

This clonotype was detected ten times or more. This chain links TRBV7-9 with TRBJ1-3; D is ambiguous. Trimming removed 5 bases from V and 0 bases from J, with 11 bases in between. The CDR3 loop spans 15 amino acids. CDR1 is SEHNR, CDR2 FQNEAQ, per germline (reference sequence). The CDR3 reads CASSTMVLSGNTIYF. DNA of the CDR3: TGTGCCAGCAGCACCATGGTTCTCTCTGGAAACACCATATATTTT.

This clonotype was observed at least ten times. The J gene is TRBJ1-6, the V gene TRBV9; D might be TRBD1 (5 bases). This CDR3 region has 15 residues. Germline V gene lookup returns CDR1 SGDLS and CDR2 YYNGEE. V lost 4 bases, J lost 7 bases, and 15 bases lay in between. The CDR3 is CASSIGTDLNSPLHF. DNA for the CDR3: TGTGCCAGCAGCATAGGGACGGATCTCAATTCACCCCTCCACTTT. The whole variable domain, remainder taken from reference TRBV9 and TRBJ1-6, is DSGVTQTPKHLITATGQRVTLRCSPRSGDLSVYWYQQSLDQGLQFLIQYYNGEERAKGNILERFSAQQFPDLHSELNLSSLELGDSALYFCASSIGTDLNSPLHFGNGTRLTVT.